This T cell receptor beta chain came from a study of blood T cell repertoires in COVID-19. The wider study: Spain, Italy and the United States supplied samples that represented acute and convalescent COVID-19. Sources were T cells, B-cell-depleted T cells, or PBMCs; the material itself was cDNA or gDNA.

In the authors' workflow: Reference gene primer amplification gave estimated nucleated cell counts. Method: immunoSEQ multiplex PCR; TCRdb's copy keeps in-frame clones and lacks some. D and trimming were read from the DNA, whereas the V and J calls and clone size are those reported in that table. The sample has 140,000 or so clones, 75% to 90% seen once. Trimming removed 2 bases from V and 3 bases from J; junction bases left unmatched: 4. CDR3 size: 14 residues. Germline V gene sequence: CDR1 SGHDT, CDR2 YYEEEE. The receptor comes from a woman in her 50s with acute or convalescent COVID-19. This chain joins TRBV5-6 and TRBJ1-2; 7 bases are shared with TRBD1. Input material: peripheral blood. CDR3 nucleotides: TGTGCCAGCAGCTTTTCCGGGACAGACTATGGCTACACCTTC. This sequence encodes CASSFSGTDYGYTF.